Described below is a single T cell receptor (beta chain) sequence and its context. Sequencing used immunoSEQ multiplex PCR; TCRdb keeps in-frame clones, though not all of them. The sample records some 200,000 clones, 88% being singletons. The data stem from a study of blood T cell repertoires in COVID-19. Trimming pared 3 bases from V and 5 bases from J, leaving 17 bases between. The CDR3 runs to 14 residues. The V gene's germline CDR1 is GTSNPN and CDR2 SVGIG (reference sequence). This sequence joins TRBV30 and TRBJ2-7; D might be TRBD2 (6 bases). This receptor was identified in a man aged 35 to 55 with active or convalescent COVID-19. The sample consisted of peripheral blood. In DNA form, the CDR3 reads TGTGCCTGGAGCCTAACCCTAGCGTCCCACGAGCAGTACTTC. The encoded protein is CAWSLTLASHEQYF. The full variable domain, rest sourced from reference TRBV30 and TRBJ2-7, is SQTIHQWPATLVQPVGSPLSLECTVEGTSNPNLYWYRQAAGRGLQLLFYSVGIGQISSEVPQNLSASRPQDRQFILSSKKLLLSDSGFYLCAWSLTLASHEQYFGPGTRLTVT.